This T cell receptor (beta chain) was recovered during a study of memory B cells and T cells in multiple sclerosis (dated by TCRdb to 2016 to 2019). Some background on the complete study: The study compared the TCR beta repertoires of autoproliferating peripheral T cells with those of brain lesion-infiltrating T cells in multiple sclerosis patients. A couple of multiple sclerosis patients were included in the TCR sequencing because brain lesions obtained at autopsy or brain-infiltrating cells obtained from biopsy were available for them.

Of note for this clone: The antigen it binds to is not known. No base qualities exist here, and no much larger clone lies one base off it.

The research as a whole found: Clone-set sizes differed between compartments, which influenced counts of shared clonotypes and required normalization.

After stimulus-free culture of CFSE-labeled PBMCs, the autoproliferating (CFSEdim) and non-proliferating (CFSEhi) T cell fractions were sequenced separately. In total, 5x10^7 CFSE-labeled PBMCs were cultured without stimulus for six to eight days, after which replicate wells were pooled. PBMCs were labeled with about 0.54 uM CFSE and cultured without exogenous stimuli in serum-free AIM-V medium. PBMCs were obtained by Ficoll density gradient centrifugation and kept cryopreserved until use. Using a FACSAria III, live 7-AAD-negative cells were sorted, then washed with PBS and stored frozen at -80 degrees C as dry pellets. TCRbeta CDR3 regions were amplified from extracted genomic DNA using the immunoSEQ Platform. Multiplex PCR, high-throughput sequencing and a vendor bioinformatics pipeline were brought together in the immunoSEQ assay. The paper's data handling went like this. Non-productive sequences and CDR3s shorter than 4 amino acids were excluded, and clonotype frequencies were recalculated for each sample. In immunoSEQ Analyzer 2.0, shared clonotypes were identified as identical CDR3 amino acid, V gene and J gene sequences. Repertoire overlap was normalized by dividing shared clonotype counts by the product of both clone-set sizes, scaled by 1000 into arbitrary units. TCRdb limited this immuneACCESS table to in-frame rearrangements with V and J called. A share of clones is missing; checked studies link under half to unresolved V genes, and the rest is unexplained. Clonal size and the V and J genes are those of that table, whereas D and trimming came from the DNA. This sample lists 46,000 or so clones; more than 65% were detected once. The ten largest clones capture roughly 1.1% of the sample.

The source of this sequence is a human donor with multiple sclerosis. Sequenced sample: PBMCs from blood kept in culture.

The CDR3 has the sequence CASSPQTGWDNEQFF. The nucleotide sequence is given as TGCGCCAGCAGCCCTCAGACAGGGTGGGACAATGAGCAGTTCTTC. The sequence is built from TRBV4-1 and TRBJ2-1; the central 7 bases match TRBD1. Reading the germline V gene gives CDR1 MGHRA and CDR2 YSYEKL. V is pruned by 4 bases and J by 5 bases, leaving 8 bases of the junction without a gene match. The CDR3 goes from the cysteine to the phenylalanine over 15 residues. Solely the CDR3 DNA is kept, with 45 bases framed from the first base.